Following are 12 T cell receptor beta chains from one sample sequenced in a study of T-cell reconstitution after alpha-beta-depleted transplantation in children (TCRdb year 2016). The sample's treatment or condition, from its label and the paper: allogeneic hematopoietic cell transplantation with graft depleted of TCRalphabeta T cells and CD19 B cells. Library generation was performed with PCR. The run used an Illumina HiSeq 2500. Molecular barcoding was employed in the preparation of TCR libraries, with unique molecular identifiers being used to normalize TCRbeta repertoire quantification. In-frame beta chains were kept once TCRdb had trimmed the public reads at Q25 with fastp and called clones with MiXCR. Merged by CDR3 protein, the rows form single entries marked with the most common genes and DNA. The sample yields 600,000 or so distinct CDR3 sequences; around 23% were counted once. Roughly an eighth of the sample rests with the top ten.

Sequenced material: PBMCs, mostly from graft donor cells, taken 360 days after TCRalphabeta/CD19-depleted stem cell transplant. Receptor source: a boy under three years old who had a stem cell transplant for acute myeloid leukemia, so the T cells may come from the graft donor.

The chain couples TRBV21-1 to TRBJ2-7; the DNA was not compared with TRBD1, the D call given in the table. TRBV21-1 is a pseudogene. The CDR3 contains 16 residues. The CDR3: CASSKRTPGFSYEQYV. The CDR3 DNA sequence: TGTGCCAGCAGCAAAAGGACCCCAGGGTTCTCCTACGAGCAGTACGTC.

About this clonotype itself: Relative to the germline gene, one junction end is altered; a read error may explain this. The V and J genes are TRBV7-2 and TRBJ2-3, with 8 bases aligning to TRBD1. CDR1 and CDR2 (germline): SGHTA, FQGNSA. The CDR3 extends over 13 amino acids. CDR3 sequence: CASSQHRRDRSTF. As DNA, the CDR3 is TGTGCCAGCAGCCAACACCGCCGGGACAGGTCTACTTTT.

This clonotype was observed many times. The V gene is TRBV6-5, the J gene TRBJ2-3; a weak D match, TRBD1 (6 bases). Between the trimmed V and J ends, which lost 2 bases and 3 bases, there was a span of 15 bases. The CDR3 has 16 residues. CDR1 is MNHEY and CDR2 is SVGAGI in the germline V gene. The CDR3 protein is CASSYTWGRGTDTQYF. The CDR3 nucleotides are TGTGCCAGCAGTTACACGTGGGGCAGGGGAACAGATACGCAGTATTTT.

The chain couples TRBV2 to TRBJ2-3; D not certain. The V end was cut by 3 bases, the J end by 10 bases, with 8 bases between. In germline, CDR1 is SNHLY, CDR2 FYNNEI. CDR3 length equals 11 residues. CDR3 sequence: CASSEENSQYF. CDR3 nucleotides: TGTGCCAGCAGTGAGGAAAACTCGCAGTATTTT.

With respect to this clonotype: Just one base apart from a much larger clone, this may be a read error. The chain carries TRBV20-1 and TRBJ2-3; the match to TRBD2 covers 12 bases. V lost 3 bases to trimming and J lost 2 bases; unmatched junction nucleotides: 3. The CDR3 is 15 residues long. The germline V gene has CDR1 DFQATT and CDR2 SNEGSKA (reference sequence). CDR3 sequence reads: CSASRLAGDTDTQYF. CDR3 sequence (DNA): TGCAGTGCTAGCAGACTAGCGGGGGACACAGATACGCAGTATTTT.

This clonotype was seen more than once but under ten times. This chain uses TRBV7-2 with TRBJ2-1; TRBD2 matches at 8 bases. The CDR3 covers 15 residues. The V and J ends lost 4 bases and 4 bases, in that order; junction bases with no gene match: 6. Germline V gene sequence: CDR1 SGHTA, CDR2 FQGNSA. For the CDR3, the DNA is TGTGCCAGCAGCTCGAATAGCGGGGCATACAATGAGCAGTTCTTC. Its translation is CASSSNSGAYNEQFF.

This clonotype was counted many times. The chain couples TRBV20-1 to TRBJ2-2, with D perhaps assigned TRBD1 or TRBD2 (6 bases each). Germline V gene sequence: CDR1 DFQATT, CDR2 SNEGSKA (reference sequence). Deletions cut 6 bases from V and 5 bases from J, with 19 bases between. The CDR3 is 15 residues long. The CDR3 loop reads CSAPRGEGRTGELFF. CDR3 DNA: TGCAGTGCCCCCAGGGGAGAGGGGAGGACCGGGGAGCTGTTTTTT.

This clonotype has ten or more counts. The V and J genes are TRBV24-1 and TRBJ2-1, with D hard to call. The V end lost 3 bases, the J end lost 5 bases, and 7 bases lay between the germline ends. Germline loops: CDR1 KGHDR, CDR2 SFDVKD. The CDR3 has 13 residues. For the CDR3, the DNA is TGTGCCACCAGTGATACCTTCGACAATGAGCAGTTCTTC. Translated: CATSDTFDNEQFF.

The genes are TRBV29-1 and TRBJ2-3; D not certain. The CDR3 is 12 amino acids. V shed 4 bases and J shed 2 bases, with 7 bases lying between them. The V gene's germline CDR1 is SQVTM and CDR2 ANQGSEA. The DNA for the CDR3 is TGCAGCGTTGCGGACCCCACAGATACGCAGTATTTT. It translates to CSVADPTDTQYF.

The chain is built from TRBV12-3 or TRBV12-4 and TRBJ1-5, with a possible D match to TRBD1 (5 bases). V gave up 3 bases and J gave up 5 bases, with 14 bases separating them. This CDR3 region has 15 residues. CDR3 in amino acids: CASSFRAGKDQPQHF. The CDR3, as DNA: TGTGCCAGCAGTTTCAGGGCAGGAAAAGATCAGCCCCAGCATTTT.

V and J are TRBV6-6 and TRBJ2-3, with TRBD1 as a possible D gene (5 bases). The CDR3 sequence is 13 residues long. With 6 bases removed from V and 4 bases from J, the gap between germline ends came to 11 bases. Germline CDR1 reads MNHNY; CDR2 reads SVGAGI (reference sequence). DNA of the CDR3: TGTGCCAGCAGCCCGCCAGGGCCAGATACGCAGTATTTT. Translation: CASSPPGPDTQYF.

This clonotype was counted a few times. V gene TRBV5-5 combines with J gene TRBJ2-5; D not certain. Per germline, CDR1 SGHKS and CDR2 YYEKEE (reference sequence). V lost 0 bases to trimming and J lost 0 bases, with 6 bases between them. This CDR3 is 14 amino acids long. CDR3 protein: CASSLDQYQETQYF. CDR3 nucleotide sequence: TGTGCCAGCAGCTTGGATCAGTACCAAGAGACCCAGTACTTC.